The 23 T cell receptor beta chains listed next were all sequenced from one sample in a study of cytomegalovirus exposure and HLA in healthy donors. The PCR employed 60 Vbeta primers together with 13 Jbeta primers. TCRdb keeps only in-frame clones here, not all; method: immunoSEQ multiplex PCR. This sample has roughly 100,000 clones, with approximately 70% found just once. The sample was PBMCs. Receptors originate from a woman in her 50s in good health and CMV-seropositive.

This clone occurred a few times. CDR3 sequence (DNA): TGTGCCCTGGGGCCGGTCCTATCCACTGAAGCTTTCTTT. Amino acid sequence: CALGPVLSTEAFF. This chain joins TRBV28 and TRBJ1-1, with D perhaps TRBD1 (5 bases). Trimming took off 11 bases at V and 4 bases at J, with 17 bases between the two ends. The CDR3 has 13 amino acids. Looked up from germline, CDR1 is MDHEN and CDR2 is SYDVKM. The full variable domain, completed using reference TRBV28 and TRBJ1-1, is DVKVTQSSRYLVKRTGEKVFLECVQDMDHENMFWYRQDPGLGLRLIYFSYDVKMKEKGDIPEGYSVSREKKERFSLILESASTNQTSMYLCALGPVLSTEAFFGQGTRLTVV.

The chain recombines TRBV10-3 with TRBJ1-2; 9 nucleotides match TRBD1. The CDR3 totals 14 residues. J gave up 5 bases and V 9 bases, and 10 bases lay outside the gene matches. In germline, CDR1 is ENHRY, CDR2 SYGVKD. The CDR3 reads CAIRGVGQGYGYTF. The CDR3 coding sequence is TGTGCCATACGGGGGGTCGGACAGGGGTATGGCTACACCTTC.

J is TRBJ1-2 and V is TRBV28, with TRBD1 matching over 11 bases. The CDR3 length is 16 residues. After removal of 4 bases from V and 5 bases from J, the junction contained 9 bases not matched to a gene. Per germline, CDR1 MDHEN and CDR2 SYDVKM. For the CDR3, the DNA is TGTGCCAGCAGTTCAACCCGGGACAGGGGGGGTTATGGCTACACCTTC. It codes for CASSSTRDRGGYGYTF.

The rearrangement joins TRBV5-5 to TRBJ2-7; maybe TRBD2 (5 bases). Germline CDR1 is SGHKS and CDR2 is YYEKEE (reference sequence). The V and J ends lost 2 bases and 3 bases respectively, with 15 bases between them. The CDR3 is 15 amino acids. DNA for the CDR3: TGTGCCAGCAGCTTTATTACTAGTTCCATCTACGAGCAGTACTTC. It encodes CASSFITSSIYEQYF.

This clone was observed a handful of times. The chain links TRBV29-1 to TRBJ1-1, with 9 nucleotides matching TRBD1. Germline lookup yields CDR1 SQVTM and CDR2 ANQGSEA. V trimming: 5 bases; J trimming: 1 base; junction bases outside the gene matches: 5. This CDR3 comprises 14 residues. The CDR3 sequence: CSVRGQGWNTEAFF. DNA for the CDR3: TGCAGCGTTAGGGGACAGGGCTGGAACACTGAAGCTTTCTTT.

V usage is TRBV4-3 and J usage is TRBJ2-1, with D possibly TRBD2 on 6 matching bases. Trimming stripped 0 bases from V and 9 bases from J, with 15 bases between. This CDR3 contains 15 residues. Germline V lookup: CDR1 LGHNA, CDR2 YSLEER. DNA for the CDR3: TGCGCCAGCAGCCAAGATATACGAGGGCGGGGTGAGCAGTTCTTC. This gives the protein CASSQDIRGRGEQFF.

The rearrangement joins TRBV4-2 to TRBJ2-7; TRBD1 matches 7 bases. Germline V gene sequence: CDR1 LGHNA, CDR2 YNFKEQ. The V segment lost 4 bases and the J segment 2 bases; nucleotides outside the gene matches: 8. The CDR3 sequence is 15 residues long. The CDR3 is CASSRTGTEAYEQYF. The DNA for the CDR3 is TGTGCCAGCAGCCGCACCGGGACAGAAGCCTACGAGCAGTACTTC.

This clone was seen a few times. This rearrangement joins TRBV5-1 to TRBJ1-3; 10 positions match TRBD1. Germline V lookup: CDR1 SGHRS, CDR2 YFSETQ. The CDR3 runs 15 residues. The trim removed 0 bases at V and 8 bases at J, leaving 5 bases unmatched. CDR3 protein: CASSLATGGSDTIYF. As DNA, the CDR3 is TGCGCCAGCAGCTTGGCGACAGGGGGCTCGGACACCATATATTTT.

This sequence joins TRBV9 and TRBJ2-7, with 8 bases fitting TRBD2. The ends lost 0 bases at V and 4 bases at J; junction bases unmatched: 6. The CDR3 covers 15 residues. The germline V gene has CDR1 SGDLS and CDR2 YYNGEE. CDR3 protein: CASSVAGTSLYEQYF. The CDR3 DNA sequence: TGTGCCAGCAGCGTAGCAGGGACTAGTCTTTACGAGCAGTACTTC.

This clone was detected only a few times. The rearrangement links TRBV7-2 to TRBJ2-1; tentatively, D is TRBD2 (5 bases). The germline gives CDR1 SGHTA, CDR2 FQGNSA. The CDR3 loop spans 14 amino acids. V was clipped by 6 bases and J by 0 bases, with 9 bases between them. The CDR3 DNA reads as TGTGCCAGCAGTCTGGGGAGCTCCTACAATGAGCAGTTCTTC. Protein: CASSLGSSYNEQFF.

This clone has only one observation. The rearrangement links TRBV11-2 to TRBJ2-3, with 7 bases matching TRBD2. V shed 3 bases and J 0 bases; nucleotides not matched to a gene: 12. The CDR3 has 18 residues. The V gene's germline CDR1 is SGHAT and CDR2 FQNNGV. In DNA, the CDR3 is TGTGCCAGCAGCTTTGACAAACGGGGGAGGGCAAGCACAGATACGCAGTATTTT. Translating gives CASSFDKRGRASTDTQYF.

This clone showed up just once. The chain joins TRBV5-1 to TRBJ2-7, with D perhaps TRBD1 (5 bases). Germline V gives CDR1 SGHRS, CDR2 YFSETQ. V gave up 0 bases and J gave up 4 bases, with 11 bases separating them. This CDR3 spans 14 amino acids. In DNA, the CDR3 is TGCGCCAGCAGCTTGGGAAACCAGGGATACGAGCAGTACTTC. It codes for CASSLGNQGYEQYF. Full variable domain (rest looked up from reference TRBV5-1 and TRBJ2-7): KAGVTQTPRYLIKTRGQQVTLSCSPISGHRSVSWYQQTPGQGLQFLFEYFSETQRNKGNFPGRFSGRQFSNSRSEMNVSTLELGDSALYLCASSLGNQGYEQYFGPGTRLTVT.

The V call is TRBV7-2, the J call TRBJ2-3; 8 bases are a match to TRBD2. The CDR3 runs 16 residues. Germline-derived CDR1 and CDR2 are SGHTA and FQGNSA. Trimming at V came to 5 bases and at J to 0 bases, leaving 7 bases not matched to a gene. The CDR3 protein is CASSPGQRGSTDTQYF. The DNA for the CDR3 is TGTGCCAGCAGCCCAGGACAGCGGGGGAGCACAGATACGCAGTATTTT.

The CDR3 loop reads CASSLDGTGVTDTQYF. As DNA, the CDR3 is TGCGCCAGCAGCTTGGACGGGACAGGGGTCACAGATACGCAGTATTTT. The gene calls are TRBV5-1 and TRBJ2-3, with 10 bases lining up with TRBD1. This CDR3 region has 16 residues. The trim removed 0 bases at V and 2 bases at J, leaving 3 bases unmatched. Germline V gives CDR1 SGHRS, CDR2 YFSETQ.

The CDR3 coding sequence is TGCGCCAGCAGCGACTTACAGGGAGAAAAGGGAGAAAAACTGTTTTTT. It specifies CASSDLQGEKGEKLFF. V gene TRBV4-3 combines with J gene TRBJ1-4, with D maybe TRBD1 (6 bases). Trimming pared 5 bases from V and 8 bases from J, leaving 21 bases between. This CDR3 has 16 amino acids. The germline CDR1 and CDR2 sequences are LGHNA and YSLEER.

The rearrangement uses TRBV13 and TRBJ2-1; TRBD1 aligns across 9 bases. The CDR3 extends over 15 amino acids. J gave up 5 bases and V 4 bases, and 6 bases lay outside the gene matches. Germline CDR1 is PRHDT and CDR2 is FYEKMQ (reference sequence). In DNA form, the CDR3 reads TGTGCCAGCAGCTCCCGGGACAGGGTTAACAATGAGCAGTTCTTC. Protein sequence: CASSSRDRVNNEQFF.

This clone has more than one count but fewer than ten. The rearrangement joins TRBV6-4 to TRBJ2-1, with D uncertain. V gave up 3 bases and J gave up 10 bases, with 13 bases separating them. The CDR3 totals 13 residues. From germline, CDR1 is MRHNA and CDR2 SNTAGT. Written as DNA, the CDR3 is TGTGCCAGCAGTGATGGCCTAGTTTCGGAGCAGTTCTTC. This gives the protein CASSDGLVSEQFF.

In its sample, this clone was seen a few times. The V gene is TRBV12-5, the J gene TRBJ1-4; D remains unclear. CDR3 length equals 12 residues. Trimming left V 2 bases short and J 10 bases short, with 8 bases between. Germline CDR1 and CDR2: LGHNT and FRNRAP. The CDR3 nucleotides are TGTGCTAGTGGTTTGCAATTCGGAAAACTGTTTTTT. Protein: CASGLQFGKLFF.

This clone came up once. This chain connects TRBV19 to TRBJ2-1; 7 nucleotides line up with TRBD2. In germline, CDR1 is LNHDA, CDR2 SQIVND (reference sequence). Losses at the gene ends were 7 bases for V and 8 bases for J; bases not matched to a gene: 17. The CDR3 is 16 amino acids. CDR3 sequence: CASTESSAGVAYEQFF. As DNA, the CDR3 is TGTGCCAGTACAGAGTCCTCGGCGGGAGTTGCTTATGAGCAGTTCTTC.

This clone was observed a handful of times. The genes are TRBV7-3 and TRBJ2-1; the match to TRBD2 covers 7 bases. Germline values: CDR1 SGHTA, CDR2 FQGTGA. V trimming: 2 bases; J trimming: 7 bases; junction bases outside the gene matches: 11. The CDR3 has 16 amino acids. CDR3 region: CASSLSPSGNRNEQFF. CDR3 nucleotide sequence: TGTGCCAGCAGCTTATCGCCGAGCGGGAATCGGAATGAGCAGTTCTTC.

J is TRBJ2-1 and V is TRBV10-2, with TRBD2 matching 10 bases. V lost 7 bases and J lost 5; bases outside the gene matches: 5. CDR3 length: 14 amino acids. Germline V CDR1 and CDR2: WSHSY, SAAADI. The CDR3 DNA reads as TGCGCCAGCAAAACAGCGGGGGGGAACAATGAGCAGTTCTTC. Protein product: CASKTAGGNNEQFF.

This clone was recorded once. V is TRBV11-2 and J is TRBJ2-1; 12 bases are shared with TRBD2. The CDR3 runs to 15 residues. Unmatched junction bases numbered 3, after V lost 1 base and J lost 8 bases. Germline V gene lookup returns CDR1 SGHAT and CDR2 FQNNGV. The CDR3 protein is CASSLGLAGGYEQFF. For the CDR3, the DNA is TGTGCCAGCAGCTTAGGCCTAGCGGGAGGGTATGAGCAGTTCTTC. Combining the CDR3 with reference TRBV11-2 and TRBJ2-1 gives the whole variable domain EAGVAQSPRYKIIEKRQSVAFWCNPISGHATLYWYQQILGQGPKLLIQFQNNGVVDDSQLPKDRFSAERLKGVDSTLKIQPAKLEDSAVYLCASSLGLAGGYEQFFGPGTRLTVL.

This clone was observed a handful of times. The chain has TRBV19 and TRBJ1-2; 7 nucleotides line up with TRBD1. Germline CDR1 and CDR2: LNHDA and SQIVND (reference sequence). J lost 7 bases, V lost 9 bases, and 8 bases had no gene match. The CDR3 is 12 residues long. CDR3 sequence reads: CASLGQSGGYTF. In DNA, the CDR3 is TGTGCCAGCCTGGGACAGTCGGGTGGCTACACCTTC.